This T cell receptor beta chain was identified during a study of T cells in Graves' hyperthyroidism and ophthalmopathy. Study in general: Sampling of peripheral blood happened at initial diagnosis, prior to any treatment.

The PBMCs were taken from over 9.5 ml of fresh peripheral blood. CDR1 and CDR2 (germline): DFQATT, SNEGSKA (reference sequence). This CDR3 has 15 amino acids. After removal of 3 bases from V and 5 bases from J, the junction contained 7 bases not matched to a gene. Using RNA transcripts as the source, TCR beta CDR3 regions were amplified. During a first-round RT-PCR of the TCR CDR3, the HTBI primer set was used. TCRdb redid the calling of the multiplex PCR reads with MiXCR, one entry per CDR3 protein. The sample lists around 500,000 distinct CDR3 sequences, approximately 14% occurring once. The TCR originated in a middle-aged woman with Graves' hyperthyroidism. The sequenced sample was blood. This chain links TRBV20-1 with TRBJ1-4, with TRBD1 matching over 9 bases. The DNA of the CDR3 is TGCAGTGCTAGGGACGACGGGACAGGGAATGAAAAACTGTTTTTT. Translation: CSARDDGTGNEKLFF.